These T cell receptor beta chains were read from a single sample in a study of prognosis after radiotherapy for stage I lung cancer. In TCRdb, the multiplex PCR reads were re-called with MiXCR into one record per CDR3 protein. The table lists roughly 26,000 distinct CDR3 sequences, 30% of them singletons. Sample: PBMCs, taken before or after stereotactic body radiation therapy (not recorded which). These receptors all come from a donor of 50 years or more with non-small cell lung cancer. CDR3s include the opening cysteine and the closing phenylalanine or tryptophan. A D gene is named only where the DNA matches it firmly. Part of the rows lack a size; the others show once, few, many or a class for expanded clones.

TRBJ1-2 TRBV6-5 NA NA CASSLTPGVQVADGYTF TGTGCCAGCAGTTTAACCCCTGGGGTACAGGTGGCTGATGGCTACACCTTC
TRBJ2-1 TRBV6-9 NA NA CASSSEPGGSYNEQFF TGTGCCAGCAGTTCAGAGCCCGGGGGCTCCTACAATGAGCAGTTCTTC
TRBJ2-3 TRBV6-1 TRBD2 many CASVVEAGGGSDTQYF TGTGCCAGCGTAGTGGAAGCGGGAGGGGGTTCAGATACGCAGTATTTT
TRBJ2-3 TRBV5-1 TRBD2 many CASSPRAGAGDTQYF TGCGCCAGCAGCCCAAGAGCGGGGGCGGGAGATACGCAGTATTTT
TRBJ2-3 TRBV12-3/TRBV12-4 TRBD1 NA CASSQQGGATDTQYF TGTGCCAGCAGTCAACAAGGGGGCGCGACAGATACGCAGTATTTT
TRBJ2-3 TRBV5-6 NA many CASRDGIRTDTQYF TGTGCCAGCAGGGACGGGATCCGCACAGATACGCAGTATTTT
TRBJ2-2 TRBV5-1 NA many CASSKEQGTGELFF TGCGCCAGCAGCAAAGAACAGGGAACCGGGGAGCTGTTTTTT
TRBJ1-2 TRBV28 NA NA CASSPPQVRRYRNYCYTF TGTGCCAGCAGTCCGCCTCAGGTAAGACGATACCGAAACTACTGCTACACCTTC
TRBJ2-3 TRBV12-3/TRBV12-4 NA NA CASSLAPDTQYF TGTGCCAGCAGTTTAGCGCCAGATACGCAGTATTTT
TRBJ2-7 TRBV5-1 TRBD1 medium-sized CASSLWAGQGAIYEQYF TGCGCCAGCAGCTTGTGGGCGGGACAGGGGGCCATCTACGAGCAGTACTTC
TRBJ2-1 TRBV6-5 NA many CASSYSNNPAAGPYEQFF TGTGCCAGCAGTTACTCGAACAACCCCGCGGCAGGACCCTATGAGCAGTTCTTC
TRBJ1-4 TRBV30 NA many CAWSVIGQEKLFF TGTGCCTGGAGTGTAATAGGGCAAGAAAAACTGTTTTTT
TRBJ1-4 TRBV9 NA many CASSVGQGGKLFF TGTGCCAGCAGCGTAGGGCAGGGCGGAAAACTGTTTTTT
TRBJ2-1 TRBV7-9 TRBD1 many CASSNGQGIGEQFF TGTGCCAGCAGCAACGGACAGGGTATAGGAGAGCAGTTCTTC
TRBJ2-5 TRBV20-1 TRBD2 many CSAGRGGQSETQYF TGCAGTGCTGGACGGGGGGGCCAAAGCGAGACCCAGTACTTC
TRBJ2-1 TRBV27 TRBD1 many CASRKSDRGYNEQFF TGTGCCAGCAGGAAATCGGACAGGGGATACAATGAGCAGTTCTTC
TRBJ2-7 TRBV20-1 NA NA CSARFDGGVSYEQYF TGCAGTGCTAGATTTGACGGGGGCGTCTCCTATGAGCAGTACTTC
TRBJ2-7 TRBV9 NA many CASSVESGYEQYF TGTGCCAGCAGCGTAGAATCCGGGTACGAGCAGTACTTC
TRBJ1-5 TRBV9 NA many CASSPRSGQGQPQHF TGTGCCAGCAGCCCCCGGTCAGGGCAAGGTCAGCCCCAGCATTTT
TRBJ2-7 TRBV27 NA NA CASSLSASGYEQYF TGTGCCAGCAGTTTATCAGCAAGTGGGTACGAGCAGTACTTC
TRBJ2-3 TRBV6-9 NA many CASSYGTATDTQYF TGTGCCAGCAGTTACGGGACGGCCACAGATACGCAGTATTTT
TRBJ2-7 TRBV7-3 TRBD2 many CASSLGGGIPYEQYF TGTGCCAGCAGCTTAGGGGGAGGGATCCCCTACGAGCAGTACTTC
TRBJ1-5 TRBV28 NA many CASSLGGRQSNQPQHF TGTGCCAGCAGTTTGGGTGGAAGACAGAGCAATCAGCCCCAGCATTTT
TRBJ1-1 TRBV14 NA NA CASSLVSTGNTEAFF TGTGCCAGCAGCCTAGTTTCGACAGGGAACACTGAAGCTTTCTTT
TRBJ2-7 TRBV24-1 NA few CATSGTESSYEQYF TGTGCCACCAGTGGGACAGAGAGCTCCTACGAGCAGTACTTC
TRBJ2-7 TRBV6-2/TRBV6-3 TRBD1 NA CASRPPGQVSYEQYF TGTGCCAGCAGGCCTCCGGGACAGGTATCCTACGAGCAGTACTTC
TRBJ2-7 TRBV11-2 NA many CASSSPSAQGMSEQYF TGTGCCAGCAGCTCCCCCAGTGCACAGGGTATGAGTGAGCAGTACTTC